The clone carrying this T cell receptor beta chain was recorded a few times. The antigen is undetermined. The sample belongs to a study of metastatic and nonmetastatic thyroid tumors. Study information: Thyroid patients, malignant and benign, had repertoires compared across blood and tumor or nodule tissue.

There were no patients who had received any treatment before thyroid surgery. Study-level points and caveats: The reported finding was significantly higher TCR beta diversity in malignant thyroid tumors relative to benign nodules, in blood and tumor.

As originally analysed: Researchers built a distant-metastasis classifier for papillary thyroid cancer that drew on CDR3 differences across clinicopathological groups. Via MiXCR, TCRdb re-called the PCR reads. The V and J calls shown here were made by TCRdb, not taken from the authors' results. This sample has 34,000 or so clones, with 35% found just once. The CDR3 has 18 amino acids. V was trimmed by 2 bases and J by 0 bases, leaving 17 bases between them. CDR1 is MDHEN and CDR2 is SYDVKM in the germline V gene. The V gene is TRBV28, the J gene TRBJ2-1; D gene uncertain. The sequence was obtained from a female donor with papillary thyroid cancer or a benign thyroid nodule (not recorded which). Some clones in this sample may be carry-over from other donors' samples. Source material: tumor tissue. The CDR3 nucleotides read TGTGCCAGCAGTTTAGTTGTCTCGCAGCCCTTCTCCTACAATGAGCAGTTCTTC. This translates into CASSLVVSQPFSYNEQFF.